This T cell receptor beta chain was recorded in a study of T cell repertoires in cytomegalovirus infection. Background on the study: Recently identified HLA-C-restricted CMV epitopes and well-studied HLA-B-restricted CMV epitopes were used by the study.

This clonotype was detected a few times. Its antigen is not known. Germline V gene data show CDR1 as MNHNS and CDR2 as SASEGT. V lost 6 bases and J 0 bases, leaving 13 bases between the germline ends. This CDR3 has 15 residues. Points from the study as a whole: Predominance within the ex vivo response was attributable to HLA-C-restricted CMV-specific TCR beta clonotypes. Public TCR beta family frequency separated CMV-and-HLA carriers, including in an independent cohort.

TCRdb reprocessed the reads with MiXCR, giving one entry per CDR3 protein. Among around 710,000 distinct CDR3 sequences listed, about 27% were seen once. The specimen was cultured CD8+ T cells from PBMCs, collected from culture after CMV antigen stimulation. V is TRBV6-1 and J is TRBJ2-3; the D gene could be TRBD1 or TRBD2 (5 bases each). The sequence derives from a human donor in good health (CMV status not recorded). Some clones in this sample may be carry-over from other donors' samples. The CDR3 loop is CASSGAEFSTDTQYF. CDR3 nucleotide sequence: TGTGCCAGCAGCGGGGCAGAGTTTAGCACAGATACGCAGTATTTT.